This T cell receptor beta chain emerged from a study of blood T cell repertoires in COVID-19. Study details: Both acute and convalescent COVID-19 samples were obtained from the United States, Italy and Spain. PBMCs, B-cell-depleted T cells, or T cells were the source of the cDNA or gDNA that made up the material.

In the study's own analysis: Estimated nucleated cell counts came from reference gene primer amplification. Assay used: immunoSEQ multiplex PCR; TCRdb lists only in-frame clones, some missing. From that table come the V and J calls and clone size; the DNA was used to work out D and trimming. This table has just under 300,000 clones, more than 75% appearing once. The ends lost 3 bases at V and 4 bases at J; junction bases unmatched: 5. The CDR3 contains 14 residues. CDR1 and CDR2 from the germline V gene are ENHRY and SYGVKD. The sequence was collected from a man aged 70 or older with acute or convalescent COVID-19. The specimen sequenced was peripheral blood. V and J are TRBV10-3 and TRBJ2-7, with 8 bases lining up with TRBD1. CDR3 amino acids: CAISDLGQAYEQYF. The CDR3 coding sequence is TGTGCCATCAGTGATCTGGGACAGGCATACGAGCAGTACTTC.